This T cell receptor beta chain is from a study of blood T cell repertoires in COVID-19. Study context: COVID-19 samples collected from the United States, Italy and Spain covered acute and convalescent phases. The cDNA or gDNA used as material had been derived from T cells, B-cell-depleted T cells, or PBMCs.

There are 15 residues in the CDR3. V lost 4 bases, J lost 7 bases, and 11 bases stayed unmatched. CDR1 is SGHRS, CDR2 YFSETQ, per germline. In the source study's methods: Counts of nucleated cells, estimated from reference gene primer amplification, were obtained. This table comes from immunoSEQ multiplex PCR, and its TCRdb copy is limited to in-frame clones, with some not included. The DNA gave D and trimming, while V, J and clone size come from that table. This sample has approximately 250,000 clones, with roughly 84% found just once. The sequenced material came from peripheral blood. This clonotype was sampled from a man aged 40-55 years with acute or convalescent COVID-19. The V gene is TRBV5-1, the J gene TRBJ2-5, with 9 bases identical to TRBD1. CDR3: CASSLGDRVSGTQYF. CDR3 in DNA: TGCGCCAGCAGCCTAGGGGACAGGGTCAGCGGGACCCAGTACTTC. Combining the CDR3 with reference TRBV5-1 and TRBJ2-5 gives the whole variable domain KAGVTQTPRYLIKTRGQQVTLSCSPISGHRSVSWYQQTPGQGLQFLFEYFSETQRNKGNFPGRFSGRQFSNSRSEMNVSTLELGDSALYLCASSLGDRVSGTQYFGPGTRLLVL.